Sequencing of this TCR beta chain was carried out in a study of CD8 T cells in Susac syndrome. A quantity of about 0.5 to 1 ug RNA underwent reverse transcription using random hexamers. Each CDR3 protein is one row after TCRdb ran MiXCR on the immunoSEQ multiplex PCR reads. The sample carries over 65,000 distinct CDR3 sequences, just over 90% recorded once. From blood CD8+ and CD4+ T cells, the TCR beta chain was sequenced. Recently defined diagnostic criteria for definite or probable disease were fulfilled by Susac syndrome patients. The ends were cut back, 8 bases at V and 9 bases at J, with 26 bases in the middle. CDR1 and CDR2 from the germline V gene are SEHNR and FQNEAQ (reference sequence). The CDR3 extends over 16 amino acids.

The sequence was obtained from a human donor with Susac syndrome. The material sequenced was CD4+ T cells from PBMCs. V and J are TRBV7-9 and TRBJ2-4; D remains ambiguous. In DNA form, the CDR3 reads TGTGCCAGCTCTGAGGCGACAATCAGTTCGTACGCCATTCAGTACTTC. It is translated as CASSEATISSYAIQYF.